This TCR beta chain was found in a study of blood T cell repertoires in COVID-19. For the study at large: T cells, B-cell-depleted T cells, or PBMCs supplied cDNA or gDNA.

Profiling relied on immunoSEQ multiplex PCR, and the TCRdb table lists in-frame clones only, not all of them. The sample includes 270,000 or so clones, under 90% of them seen just once. The CDR3 is 13 amino acids. J was trimmed by 2 bases and V by 10 bases; bases with no gene match: 3. Germline CDR1 is MNHEY and CDR2 is SMNVEV (reference sequence). The V gene is TRBV27, the J gene TRBJ2-7; 12 nucleotides line up with TRBD2. The sequence came from a woman aged 18-29 years with acute or convalescent COVID-19. Specimen: peripheral blood. CDR3 nucleotide sequence: TGTGCCAAACTAGCGGGAGGCGCCTACGAGCAGTACTTC. Translation: CAKLAGGAYEQYF.